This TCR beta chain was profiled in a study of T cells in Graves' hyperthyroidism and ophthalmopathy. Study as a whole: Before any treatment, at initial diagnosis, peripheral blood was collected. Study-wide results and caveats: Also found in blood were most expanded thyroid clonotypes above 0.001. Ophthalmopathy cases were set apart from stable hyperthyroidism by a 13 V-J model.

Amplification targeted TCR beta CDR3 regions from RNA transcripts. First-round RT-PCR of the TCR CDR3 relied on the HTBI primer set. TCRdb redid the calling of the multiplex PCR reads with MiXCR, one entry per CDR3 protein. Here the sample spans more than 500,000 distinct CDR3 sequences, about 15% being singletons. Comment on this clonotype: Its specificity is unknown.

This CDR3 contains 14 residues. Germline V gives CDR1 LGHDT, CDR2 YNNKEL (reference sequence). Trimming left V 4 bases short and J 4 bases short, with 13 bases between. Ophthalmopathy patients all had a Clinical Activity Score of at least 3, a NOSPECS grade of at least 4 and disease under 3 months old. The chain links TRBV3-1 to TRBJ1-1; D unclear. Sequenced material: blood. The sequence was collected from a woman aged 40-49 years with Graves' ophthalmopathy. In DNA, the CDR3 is TGTGCCAGCAGCCCAAGAGACGAAGGCACTGAAGCTTTCTTT. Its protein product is CASSPRDEGTEAFF. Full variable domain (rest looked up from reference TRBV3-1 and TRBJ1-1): DTAVSQTPKYLVTQMGNDKSIKCEQNLGHDTMYWYKQDSKKFLKIMFSYNNKELIINETVPNRFSPKSPDKAHLNLHINSLELGDSAVYFCASSPRDEGTEAFFGQGTRLTVV.